The source of this T cell receptor (beta chain) is a study of shared clonotypes between healthy human individuals. This clone was detected once. Its target is not known. Study-wide findings and caveats: Naive CD4 clonotypes overlapped across a handful of donors at approximately 5.3%.

Trimming cost V 1 base and J 3 bases, with 16 bases left between them. Germline lookup yields CDR1 LNHDA and CDR2 SQIVND (reference sequence). The CDR3 is 16 residues long. Per sorted-subset replicate PCR, input was around 200 ng DNA, representing around 29,000 T cell genomes. The data were produced by immunoSEQ multiplex PCR, yet TCRdb's version contains in-frame clones alone and is incomplete. Of over 100,000 clones listed, about 63% are singletons. Source material: memory CD8+ T cells sorted from blood. Subset denoted: CD45RO+ cells pooled with CCR7-negative TemRA cells. This TCR came from a woman aged 25 to 39 in good health. This rearrangement joins TRBV19 to TRBJ2-7, with D possibly being TRBD1 (5 bases). Here the CDR3 DNA reads TGTGCCAGTAGTATAGTTGGACATACCTTCCTCTACGAGCAGTACTTC. Its translation: CASSIVGHTFLYEQYF. Filled out from reference TRBV19 and TRBJ2-7, the complete variable domain reads DGGITQSPKYLFRKEGQNVTLSCEQNLNHDAMYWYRQDPGQGLRLIYYSQIVNDFQKGDIAEGYSVSREKKESFPLTVTSAQKNPTAFYLCASSIVGHTFLYEQYFGPGTRLTVT.